The sequence of this T cell receptor (beta chain) was determined in a study of early T cells in non-severe SARS-CoV-2 infection. General study points: Anti-spike CD8 responses were favored in VDJdb matching, and private and CD4 specificities were missed.

Each CDR3 protein is one row after TCRdb ran MiXCR on the 5' RACE reads. The sample has about 77,000 distinct CDR3 sequences; around 17% are singletons. Comments on this clonotype: The antigen is not known.

The germline V gene has CDR1 GTSNPN and CDR2 SVGIG (reference sequence). Deletions cut 5 bases from V and 4 bases from J, with 10 bases between. This CDR3 has 12 amino acids. This sequence originates from an adult who was a healthcare worker with PCR-confirmed SARS-CoV-2 infection or an uninfected control (not recorded which). The rearrangement joins TRBV30 to TRBJ2-3; D call uncertain. Sequenced input: whole blood. Here the CDR3 reads CAWRPQADTQYF. CDR3 nucleotides: TGTGCCTGGCGACCGCAAGCAGATACGCAGTATTTT.